Below, 7 T cell receptor beta chains from the same sample are listed, as sequenced in a study of T-cell memory formation after mild COVID-19. From the 5' RACE reads, TCRdb called clonotypes with MiXCR, one entry per CDR3 protein. The sample gives around 120,000 distinct CDR3 sequences, roughly 15% of which show up once; over 11% is in the top ten. The source material was PBMCs or a T cell subset sorted from them (not recorded which). These receptors came from an adult woman who had mild COVID-19 (a few samples of this study predate the infection). Cell type and time point are not known.

This clonotype was counted only a few times. V is TRBV5-1 and J is TRBJ2-7; tentative D call: TRBD2 (7 bases). V lost 4 bases, J lost 7 bases, and 18 bases lay in between. Germline-derived CDR1 and CDR2 are SGHRS and YFSETQ. This CDR3 has 14 amino acids. The CDR3 is CASSEQTGGGEQYF. In DNA form, the CDR3 reads TGCGCCAGCAGCGAACAGACGGGGGGCGGAGAGCAGTACTTC.

This sequence joins TRBV12-3 or TRBV12-4 and TRBJ2-3; TRBD1 or TRBD2 may be the D gene (5 bases each). Between the trimmed V and J ends, which lost 8 bases and 9 bases, there was a span of 21 bases. The CDR3 spans 14 residues. The CDR3 sequence: CASGGTVKTGTQYF. CDR3 in DNA: TGTGCCAGCGGTGGGACCGTCAAAACGGGCACGCAGTATTTT.

The chain links TRBV9 to TRBJ2-1; D is unresolved. Trimming pared 0 bases from V and 10 bases from J, leaving 11 bases between. This CDR3 contains 13 residues. The germline gives CDR1 SGDLS, CDR2 YYNGEE. CDR3 protein: CASSVEANFEQFF. CDR3 nucleotides: TGTGCCAGCAGCGTAGAGGCCAACTTCGAGCAGTTCTTC.

In its sample, this clonotype was seen many times. The V gene is TRBV7-6, the J gene TRBJ2-7, with 7 bases identical to TRBD1. Trimming cost V 1 base and J 0 bases; bases outside gene matches: 0. Germline CDR1 and CDR2: SGHVS and FNYEAQ. The length of the CDR3 is 14 residues. The CDR3 here is CASSLDRGSYEQYF. The CDR3 nucleotides read TGTGCCAGCAGCTTAGACAGGGGCTCCTACGAGCAGTACTTC. Together with reference TRBV7-6 and TRBJ2-7, the CDR3 gives the full variable domain: GAGVSQSPRYKVTKRGQDVALRCDPISGHVSLYWYRQALGQGPEFLTYFNYEAQQDKSGLPNDRFSAERPEGSISTLTIQRTEQRDSAMYRCASSLDRGSYEQYFGPGTRLTVT.

CDR3 coding DNA: TGTGCCAGCAGTGAGGTTTGGGGGGCTGTTCAGTACTTC. This encodes CASSEVWGAVQYF. This rearrangement joins TRBV6-4 to TRBJ2-4; D is possibly TRBD1 or TRBD2 (6 bases each). Germline assignment: CDR1 MRHNA and CDR2 SNTAGT. This CDR3 spans 13 amino acids. Trimming stripped 3 bases from V and 11 bases from J, with 14 bases between.

This clonotype was seen a handful of times. The chain has TRBV29-1 and TRBJ2-7; no firm D call. CDR3 length: 12 residues. With 4 bases removed from V and 3 bases from J, the gap between germline ends came to 10 bases. Germline CDR1 reads SQVTM; CDR2 reads ANQGSEA. The CDR3 protein is CSVGHNFYEQYF. The CDR3, as DNA: TGCAGCGTTGGGCACAATTTCTACGAGCAGTACTTC.

The chain joins TRBV12-3 or TRBV12-4 to TRBJ2-1; D unclear. The CDR3 length is 16 residues. V was clipped by 4 bases and J by 0 bases, with 13 bases between them. CDR3 in amino acids: CASSWGNWGSYNEQFF. CDR3 DNA sequence: TGTGCCAGCAGTTGGGGTAACTGGGGCTCCTACAATGAGCAGTTCTTC.